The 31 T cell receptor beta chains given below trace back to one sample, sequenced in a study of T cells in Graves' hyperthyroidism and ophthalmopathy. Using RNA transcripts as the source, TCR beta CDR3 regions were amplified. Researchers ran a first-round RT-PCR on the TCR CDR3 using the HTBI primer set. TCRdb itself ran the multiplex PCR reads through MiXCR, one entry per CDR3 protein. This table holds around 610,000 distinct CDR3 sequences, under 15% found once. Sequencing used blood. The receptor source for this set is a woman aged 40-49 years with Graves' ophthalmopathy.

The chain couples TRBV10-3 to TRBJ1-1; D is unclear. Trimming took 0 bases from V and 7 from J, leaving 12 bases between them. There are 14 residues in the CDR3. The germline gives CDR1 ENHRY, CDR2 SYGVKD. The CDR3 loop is CAISESSSRGEAFF. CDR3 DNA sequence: TGTGCCATCAGTGAGTCCTCCAGCCGTGGTGAAGCTTTCTTT.

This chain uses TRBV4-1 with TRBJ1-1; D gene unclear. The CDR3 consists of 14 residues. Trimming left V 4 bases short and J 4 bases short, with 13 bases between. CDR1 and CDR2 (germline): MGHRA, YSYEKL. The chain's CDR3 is CASSPDTSITEAFF. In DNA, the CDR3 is TGCGCCAGCAGCCCAGACACGTCAATCACTGAAGCTTTCTTT.

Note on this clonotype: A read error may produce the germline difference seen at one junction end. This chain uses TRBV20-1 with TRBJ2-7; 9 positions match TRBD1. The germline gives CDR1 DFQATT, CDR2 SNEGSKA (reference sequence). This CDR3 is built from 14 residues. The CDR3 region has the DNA TGCAGTGTCCTACGGGACAGGGAATCCTACGGGCAGTACTTC. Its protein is CSVLRDRESYGQYF.

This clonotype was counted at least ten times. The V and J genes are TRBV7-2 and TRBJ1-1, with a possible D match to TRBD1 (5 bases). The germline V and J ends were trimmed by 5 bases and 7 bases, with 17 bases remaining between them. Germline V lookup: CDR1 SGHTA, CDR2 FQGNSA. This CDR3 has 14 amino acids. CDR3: CASSQKPGPFEAFF. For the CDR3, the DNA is TGTGCCAGCAGCCAAAAACCGGGGCCCTTTGAAGCTTTCTTT.

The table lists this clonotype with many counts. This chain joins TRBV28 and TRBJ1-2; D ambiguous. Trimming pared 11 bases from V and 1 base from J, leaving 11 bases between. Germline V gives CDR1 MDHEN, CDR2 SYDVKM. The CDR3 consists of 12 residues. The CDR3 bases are TGTGCCTCCCGCGACCTTAACTATGGCTACACCTTC. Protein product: CASRDLNYGYTF.

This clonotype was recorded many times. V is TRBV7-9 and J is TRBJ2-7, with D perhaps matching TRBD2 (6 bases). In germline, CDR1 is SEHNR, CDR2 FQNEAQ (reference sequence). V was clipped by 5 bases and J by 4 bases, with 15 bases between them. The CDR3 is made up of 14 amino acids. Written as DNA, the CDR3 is TGTGCCAGCAGCCTTTCTAGCGTATGGTACGAGCAGTACTTC. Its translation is CASSLSSVWYEQYF.

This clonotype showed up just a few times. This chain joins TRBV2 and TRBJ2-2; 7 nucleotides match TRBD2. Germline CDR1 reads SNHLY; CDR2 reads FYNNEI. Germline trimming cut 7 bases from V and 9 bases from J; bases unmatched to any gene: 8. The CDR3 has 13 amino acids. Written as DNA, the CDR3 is TGTGCCAGCAAGATCGGCGGGAGCCGGGAGCTGTTTTTT. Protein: CASKIGGSRELFF.

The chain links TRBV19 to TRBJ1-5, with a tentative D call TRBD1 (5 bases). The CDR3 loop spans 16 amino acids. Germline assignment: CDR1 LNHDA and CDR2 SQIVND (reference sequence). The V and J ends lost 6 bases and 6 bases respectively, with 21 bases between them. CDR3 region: CASSSGRRGVGQPQHF. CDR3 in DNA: TGTGCCAGTAGCTCGGGCCGGCGGGGGGTCGGTCAGCCCCAGCATTTT.

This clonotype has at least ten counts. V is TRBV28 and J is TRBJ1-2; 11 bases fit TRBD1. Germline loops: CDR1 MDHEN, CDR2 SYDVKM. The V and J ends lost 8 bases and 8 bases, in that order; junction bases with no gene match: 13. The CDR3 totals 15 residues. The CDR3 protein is CASGTGQGALQGYTF. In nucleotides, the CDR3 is TGTGCCAGCGGCACAGGACAGGGGGCGCTTCAGGGCTACACCTTC.

The CDR3 loop reads CASNHKGLAGSEQYF. The CDR3 DNA reads as TGTGCCAGCAACCACAAAGGACTAGCGGGATCCGAGCAGTACTTC. V usage is TRBV6-1 and J usage is TRBJ2-7; 12 bases line up with TRBD2. The germline CDR1 and CDR2 sequences are MNHNS and SASEGT. The trim removed 7 bases at V and 6 bases at J, leaving 10 bases unmatched. This CDR3 has 15 amino acids.

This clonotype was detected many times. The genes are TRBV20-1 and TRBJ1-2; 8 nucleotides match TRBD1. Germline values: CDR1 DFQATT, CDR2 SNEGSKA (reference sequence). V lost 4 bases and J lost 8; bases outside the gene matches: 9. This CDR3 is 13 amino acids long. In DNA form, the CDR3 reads TGCAGTGCTACCCTCCAGGGGGCGGAGGGCTACACCTTC. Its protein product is CSATLQGAEGYTF.

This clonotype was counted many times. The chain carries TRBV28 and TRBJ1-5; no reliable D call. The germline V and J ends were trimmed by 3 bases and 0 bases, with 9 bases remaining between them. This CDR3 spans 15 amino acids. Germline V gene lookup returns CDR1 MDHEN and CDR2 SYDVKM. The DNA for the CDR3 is TGTGCCAGCAGTTTTTACAGATTTAGCAATCAGCCCCAGCATTTT. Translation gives CASSFYRFSNQPQHF.

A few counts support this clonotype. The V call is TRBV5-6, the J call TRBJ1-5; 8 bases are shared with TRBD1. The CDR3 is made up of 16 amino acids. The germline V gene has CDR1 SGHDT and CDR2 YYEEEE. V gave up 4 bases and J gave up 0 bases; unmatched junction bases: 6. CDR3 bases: TGTGCCAGCAGCCCCTCAGGGGGCACTAGCAATCAGCCCCAGCATTTT. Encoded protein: CASSPSGGTSNQPQHF.

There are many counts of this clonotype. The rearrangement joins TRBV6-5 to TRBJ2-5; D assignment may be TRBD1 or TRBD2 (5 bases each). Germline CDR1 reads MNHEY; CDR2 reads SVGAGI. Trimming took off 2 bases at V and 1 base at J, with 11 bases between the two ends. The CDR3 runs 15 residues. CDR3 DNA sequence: TGTGCCAGCAGTTACGGGGGAGTGGGCCAAGAGACCCAGTACTTC. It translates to CASSYGGVGQETQYF.

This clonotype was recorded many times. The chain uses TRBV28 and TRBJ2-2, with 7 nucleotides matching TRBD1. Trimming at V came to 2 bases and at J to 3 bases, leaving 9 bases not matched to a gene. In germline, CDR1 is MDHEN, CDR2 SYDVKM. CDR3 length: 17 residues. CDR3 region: CASSLMGQFLYTGELFF. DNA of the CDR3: TGTGCCAGCAGTTTAATGGGACAGTTCCTCTACACCGGGGAGCTGTTTTTT.

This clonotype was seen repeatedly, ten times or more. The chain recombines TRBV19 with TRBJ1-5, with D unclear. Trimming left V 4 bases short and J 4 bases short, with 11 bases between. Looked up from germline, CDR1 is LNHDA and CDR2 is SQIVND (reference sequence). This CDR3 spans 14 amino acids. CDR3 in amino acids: CASSTGLWNQPQHF. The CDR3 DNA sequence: TGTGCCAGTAGTACGGGTCTTTGGAATCAGCCCCAGCATTTT.

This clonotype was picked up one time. The DNA of the CDR3 is TGTGCCAGCAGTCGGGACAGGGAAATGTTCTTT. Encoded protein: CASSRDREMFF. V gene TRBV12-3 or TRBV12-4 combines with J gene TRBJ1-1; TRBD1 matches 9 bases. V was pared by 5 bases and J by 14 bases, with 6 bases of the junction left unmatched. This CDR3 has 11 amino acids.

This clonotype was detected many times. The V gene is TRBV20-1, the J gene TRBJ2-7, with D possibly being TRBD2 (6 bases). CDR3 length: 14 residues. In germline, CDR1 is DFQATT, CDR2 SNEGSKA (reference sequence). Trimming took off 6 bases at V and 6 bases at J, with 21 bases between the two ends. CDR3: CSARLRGVSGEQYF. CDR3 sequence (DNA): TGCAGTGCCCGACTGCGGGGAGTGAGCGGCGAGCAGTACTTC.

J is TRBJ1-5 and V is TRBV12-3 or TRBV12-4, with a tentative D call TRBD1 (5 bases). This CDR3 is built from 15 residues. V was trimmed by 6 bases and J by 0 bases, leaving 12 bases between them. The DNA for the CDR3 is TGTGCCAGCAGAGGACTGGGGCTTAGCAATCAGCCCCAGCATTTT. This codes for CASRGLGLSNQPQHF.

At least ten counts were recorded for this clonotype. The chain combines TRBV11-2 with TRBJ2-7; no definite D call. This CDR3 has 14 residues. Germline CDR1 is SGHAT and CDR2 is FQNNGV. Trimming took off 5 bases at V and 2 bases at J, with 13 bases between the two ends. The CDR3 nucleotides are TGTGCCAGCAGCATACAACCCGAACCCTACGAGCAGTACTTC. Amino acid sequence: CASSIQPEPYEQYF. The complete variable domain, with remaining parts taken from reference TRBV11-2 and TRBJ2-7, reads EAGVAQSPRYKIIEKRQSVAFWCNPISGHATLYWYQQILGQGPKLLIQFQNNGVVDDSQLPKDRFSAERLKGVDSTLKIQPAKLEDSAVYLCASSIQPEPYEQYFGPGTRLTVT.

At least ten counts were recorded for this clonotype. The DNA for the CDR3 is TGTGCCACCAGCAGGGCTCAAGAGACCCAGTACTTC. This translates into CATSRAQETQYF. The chain couples TRBV15 to TRBJ2-5; no definite D call. V lost 3 bases and J 2 bases, leaving 4 bases between the germline ends. The CDR3 sequence is 12 residues long. CDR1 is LNHNV, CDR2 YYDKDF, per germline (reference sequence).

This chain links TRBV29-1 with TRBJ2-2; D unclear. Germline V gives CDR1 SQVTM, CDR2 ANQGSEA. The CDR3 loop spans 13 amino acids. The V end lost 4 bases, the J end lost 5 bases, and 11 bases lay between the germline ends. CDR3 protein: CSVVGIRTGELFF. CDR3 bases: TGCAGCGTTGTCGGTATTAGAACCGGGGAGCTGTTTTTT.

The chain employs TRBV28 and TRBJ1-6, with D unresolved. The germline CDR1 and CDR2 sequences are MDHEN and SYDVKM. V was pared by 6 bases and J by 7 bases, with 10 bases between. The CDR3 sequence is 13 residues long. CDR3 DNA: TGTGCCAGCAGACGCGCGGGGAATTCACCCCTCCACTTT. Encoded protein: CASRRAGNSPLHF. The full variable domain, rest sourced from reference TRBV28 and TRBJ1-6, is DVKVTQSSRYLVKRTGEKVFLECVQDMDHENMFWYRQDPGLGLRLIYFSYDVKMKEKGDIPEGYSVSREKKERFSLILESASTNQTSMYLCASRRAGNSPLHFGNGTRLTVT.

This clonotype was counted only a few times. CDR3 nucleotide sequence: TGTGCCAGCAGCCCTCGGACGCAGGGCTTGGACGAGCAGTACTTC. Amino acid sequence: CASSPRTQGLDEQYF. The rearrangement uses TRBV7-9 and TRBJ2-7; D perhaps matches TRBD1 (5 bases). The CDR3 has 15 amino acids. Between the trimmed V and J ends, which lost 5 bases and 5 bases, there was a span of 19 bases. Germline CDR1 is SEHNR and CDR2 is FQNEAQ (reference sequence).

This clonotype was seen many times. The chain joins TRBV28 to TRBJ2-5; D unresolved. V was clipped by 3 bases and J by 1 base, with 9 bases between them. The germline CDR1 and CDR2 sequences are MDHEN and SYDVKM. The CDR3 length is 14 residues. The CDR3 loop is CASSLSLGQETQYF. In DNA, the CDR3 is TGTGCCAGCAGTTTGAGCCTGGGCCAAGAGACCCAGTACTTC. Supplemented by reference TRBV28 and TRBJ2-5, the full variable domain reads DVKVTQSSRYLVKRTGEKVFLECVQDMDHENMFWYRQDPGLGLRLIYFSYDVKMKEKGDIPEGYSVSREKKERFSLILESASTNQTSMYLCASSLSLGQETQYFGPGTRLLVL.

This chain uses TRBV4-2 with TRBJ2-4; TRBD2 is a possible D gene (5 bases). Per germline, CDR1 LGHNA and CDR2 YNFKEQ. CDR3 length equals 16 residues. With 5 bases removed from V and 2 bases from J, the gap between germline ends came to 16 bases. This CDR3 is CASSYEADVTKNIQYF. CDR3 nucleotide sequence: TGTGCCAGCAGCTACGAAGCGGATGTGACCAAAAACATTCAGTACTTC.

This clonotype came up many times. CDR3: CASRPGQETQYF. DNA of the CDR3: TGTGCCAGCAGACCGGGACAAGAGACCCAGTACTTC. The chain links TRBV12-3 or TRBV12-4 to TRBJ2-5, with D tentatively TRBD2 (5 bases). V lost 6 bases and J 2 bases, leaving 7 bases between the germline ends. This CDR3 comprises 12 residues.

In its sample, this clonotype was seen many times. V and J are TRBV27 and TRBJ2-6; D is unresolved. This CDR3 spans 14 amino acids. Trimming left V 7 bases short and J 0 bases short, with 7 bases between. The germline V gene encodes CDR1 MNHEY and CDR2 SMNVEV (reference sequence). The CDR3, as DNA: TGTGCCAGCACCCTGAGCTCTGGGGCCAACGTCCTGACTTTC. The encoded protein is CASTLSSGANVLTF.

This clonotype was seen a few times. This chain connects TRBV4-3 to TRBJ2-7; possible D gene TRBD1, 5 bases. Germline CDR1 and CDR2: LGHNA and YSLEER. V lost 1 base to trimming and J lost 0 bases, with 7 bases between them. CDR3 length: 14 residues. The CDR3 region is CASSQAGHSYEQYF. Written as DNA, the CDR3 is TGCGCCAGCAGCCAAGCAGGACACTCCTACGAGCAGTACTTC.

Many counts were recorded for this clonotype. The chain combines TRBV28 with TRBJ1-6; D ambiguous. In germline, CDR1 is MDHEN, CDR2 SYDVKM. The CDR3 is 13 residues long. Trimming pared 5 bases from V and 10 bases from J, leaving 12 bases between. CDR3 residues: CASSPLVSSPLHF. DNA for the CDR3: TGTGCCAGCAGTCCCCTCGTAAGCTCACCCCTCCACTTT.

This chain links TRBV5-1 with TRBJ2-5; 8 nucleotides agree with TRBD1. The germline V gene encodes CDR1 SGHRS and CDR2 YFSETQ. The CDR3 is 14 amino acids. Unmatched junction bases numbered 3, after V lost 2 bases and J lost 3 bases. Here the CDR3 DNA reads TGCGCCAGCAGCTTTCAGACAGGGGAAGAGACCCAGTACTTC. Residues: CASSFQTGEETQYF.